These 21 T cell receptor beta chains were all obtained from the same sample, sequenced in a study of Ad26.COV2.S vaccination and SARS-CoV-2 variants. Treatment noted: 19 received Ad26.COV2.S at low or high dose, single or two shots; a few received placebo; per-sample allocation not given. On day 63 after the first injection, vaccine and placebo recipients gave samples. Produced via immunoSEQ multiplex PCR; TCRdb's table is partial and in-frame only. Of some 410,000 clones listed, around 93% are singletons. The starting material was peripheral blood, obtained in a trial of Ad26.COV2.S vaccine versus placebo. These TCRs come from a person aged 18-60 years who received the Ad26.COV2.S COVID-19 vaccine or a placebo.

The chain is built from TRBV23-1 and TRBJ2-5, with D perhaps TRBD1 (5 bases). TRBV23-1 is an open reading frame, and its role is uncertain. The CDR3 totals 15 residues. Trimming left V 3 bases short and J 5 bases short, with 16 bases between. The CDR3 sequence is CASSQPEMGPETQYF. The CDR3 DNA reads TGCGCCAGCAGTCAGCCAGAAATGGGGCCGGAGACCCAGTACTTC.

This rearrangement joins TRBV2 to TRBJ2-7; 9 bases agree with TRBD1. Germline trimming cut 2 bases from V and 3 bases from J; bases unmatched to any gene: 8. The CDR3 covers 16 residues. The V gene's germline CDR1 is SNHLY and CDR2 FYNNEI. CDR3 loop: CASSESPGQGDYEQYF. DNA for the CDR3: TGTGCCAGCAGTGAATCCCCGGGACAGGGCGACTACGAGCAGTACTTC.

This clone was seen a few times. The gene calls are TRBV12-3 or TRBV12-4 and TRBJ2-7, with TRBD1 matching over 7 bases. The V and J ends lost 5 bases and 3 bases, in that order; junction bases with no gene match: 4. This CDR3 has 13 residues. CDR3 loop: CASSTGVGYEQYF. In DNA form, the CDR3 reads TGTGCCAGCAGTACAGGGGTCGGCTACGAGCAGTACTTC.

This chain joins TRBV7-9 and TRBJ2-7; 8 bases map to TRBD1. Germline CDR1 SEHNR, CDR2 FQNEAQ (reference sequence). After removal of 3 bases from V and 9 bases from J, the junction contained 4 bases not matched to a gene. This CDR3 has 12 amino acids. CDR3 coding DNA: TGTGCCAGCAGCTTCGGACAGGGCCCGCAGTACTTC. Translating it yields CASSFGQGPQYF.

This clone was detected only once. The rearrangement joins TRBV5-4 to TRBJ2-2; the D is unclear. This CDR3 has 13 amino acids. CDR1 is SGHNT, CDR2 YYREEE, per germline (reference sequence). The V and J ends lost 4 bases and 4 bases respectively, with 8 bases between them. The CDR3 region is CASSLDLTGELFF. CDR3 in DNA: TGTGCCAGCAGCCTGGACCTCACCGGGGAGCTGTTTTTT.

V and J are TRBV6-6 and TRBJ1-2, with D perhaps TRBD1 (5 bases). The CDR3 has 16 amino acids. Germline assignment: CDR1 MNHNY and CDR2 SVGAGI (reference sequence). V was cut by 0 bases and J by 2 bases, with 13 bases left in between. The CDR3 DNA reads as TGTGCCAGCAGTTACTCGCCGAGGGGAGCGAACTATGGCTACACCTTC. The encoded protein is CASSYSPRGANYGYTF.

CDR3 sequence (DNA): TGTGCCAGCAGTGGACAGGGATTGAGGAATCAGCCCCAGCATTTT. It codes for CASSGQGLRNQPQHF. The chain combines TRBV2 with TRBJ1-5; the match to TRBD1 covers 7 bases. J gave up 4 bases and V 4 bases, and 7 bases lay outside the gene matches. CDR3 length: 15 amino acids. CDR1 SNHLY and CDR2 FYNNEI come from the germline V gene.

This sequence joins TRBV7-9 and TRBJ2-7, with D perhaps TRBD1 or TRBD2 (5 bases each). This CDR3 is 16 amino acids long. From germline, CDR1 is SEHNR and CDR2 FQNEAQ (reference sequence). V was pared by 5 bases and J by 6 bases, with 23 bases between. The CDR3 DNA follows: TGTGCCAGCAGCCTCACCCCTTGGGGGACCCGGATCGAGCAGTACTTC. This encodes CASSLTPWGTRIEQYF.

The chain links TRBV6-5 to TRBJ2-5, with 12 bases matching TRBD2. Per the germline V gene, CDR1 is MNHEY and CDR2 is SVGAGI. This CDR3 is built from 14 residues. V shed 6 bases, J shed 5 bases, and the junction held 4 bases outside the gene matches. CDR3 DNA sequence: TGTGCCAGCAGCGGACTAGCGGGGACTGAGACCCAGTACTTC. Its translation is CASSGLAGTETQYF.

The chain employs TRBV29-1 and TRBJ2-7; D is unresolved. Germline V CDR1 and CDR2: SQVTM, ANQGSEA. Trimming left V 6 bases short and J 5 bases short, with 14 bases between. The CDR3 extends over 12 amino acids. CDR3 sequence: CSVAREMDEQYF. CDR3 DNA sequence: TGCAGCGTGGCTAGGGAAATGGACGAGCAGTACTTC.

V usage is TRBV7-8 and J usage is TRBJ1-2, with 8 bases aligning to TRBD1. The germline gives CDR1 SGHVS, CDR2 FQNEAQ. The CDR3 sequence is 15 residues long. Trimming at V came to 4 bases and at J to 3 bases, leaving 7 bases not matched to a gene. DNA of the CDR3: TGTGCCAGCAGCTCCCACAGGGGGTGGGACTATGGCTACACCTTC. This encodes CASSSHRGWDYGYTF.

The chain carries TRBV29-1 and TRBJ2-7, with TRBD1 matching 7 bases. J gave up 3 bases and V 4 bases, and 6 bases lay outside the gene matches. This CDR3 is built from 13 residues. Germline CDR1 SQVTM, CDR2 ANQGSEA. The CDR3, as DNA: TGCAGCGTTGGACAGGGACGAGGCTACGAGCAGTACTTC. This translates into CSVGQGRGYEQYF.

J is TRBJ2-1 and V is TRBV21-1. TRBV21-1 is noted as a pseudogene. This CDR3 is 17 amino acids long. The DNA of the CDR3 is TGTGCCAGCAGCAAAGAGGGGCGGGCCAAAACCTACAATGAGCAGTTCTTC. Residues: CASSKEGRAKTYNEQFF.

V is TRBV19 and J is TRBJ1-6, with unresolved D. Trimming took 1 base from V and 4 from J, leaving 8 bases between them. The CDR3 covers 15 residues. Germline CDR1 LNHDA, CDR2 SQIVND (reference sequence). CDR3 sequence (DNA): TGTGCCAGTAGTATAGGGGTTGAGTATAATTCACCCCTCCACTTT. Its translation is CASSIGVEYNSPLHF.

V gene TRBV19 combines with J gene TRBJ1-2; a possible D gene is TRBD1 (6 bases). This CDR3 is built from 11 residues. Deletions cut 6 bases from V and 6 bases from J, with 8 bases between. From germline, CDR1 is LNHDA and CDR2 SQIVND (reference sequence). Written as DNA, the CDR3 is TGTGCCAGTAGAGGGGGGAATGGCTACACCTTC. Translating gives CASRGGNGYTF. Looking up the rest from reference TRBV19 and TRBJ1-2 gives the full variable domain: DGGITQSPKYLFRKEGQNVTLSCEQNLNHDAMYWYRQDPGQGLRLIYYSQIVNDFQKGDIAEGYSVSREKKESFPLTVTSAQKNPTAFYLCASRGGNGYTFGSGTRLTVV.

The V and J genes are TRBV7-2 and TRBJ1-4, with D perhaps TRBD1 (5 bases). The CDR3 runs to 15 residues. Trimming took off 1 base at V and 7 bases at J, with 13 bases between the two ends. The germline V gene has CDR1 SGHTA and CDR2 FQGNSA. The CDR3 protein is CASSLGGLRGEKLFF. CDR3 nucleotide sequence: TGTGCCAGCAGCTTAGGGGGGTTGAGGGGTGAAAAACTGTTTTTT.

This clone was detected once. The V call is TRBV5-1, the J call TRBJ2-7, with D possibly being TRBD1 (5 bases). The CDR3 spans 15 residues. The germline V and J ends were trimmed by 4 bases and 3 bases, with 17 bases remaining between them. Germline V gives CDR1 SGHRS, CDR2 YFSETQ. The CDR3 loop reads CASSLGYIDSYEQYF. The CDR3 coding sequence is TGCGCCAGCAGCCTAGGCTACATCGACAGCTACGAGCAGTACTTC. Using reference TRBV5-1 and TRBJ2-7 for the parts outside the CDR3, the full variable domain is KAGVTQTPRYLIKTRGQQVTLSCSPISGHRSVSWYQQTPGQGLQFLFEYFSETQRNKGNFPGRFSGRQFSNSRSEMNVSTLELGDSALYLCASSLGYIDSYEQYFGPGTRLTVT.

This clone appeared a few times. This chain joins TRBV6-5 and TRBJ1-2; perhaps TRBD1 as D (6 bases). V shed 6 bases and J shed 8 bases, with 19 bases lying between them. The CDR3 is made up of 14 amino acids. Germline CDR1 reads MNHEY; CDR2 reads SVGAGI. The CDR3 is CASRTRGARGGYTF. In DNA form, the CDR3 reads TGTGCCAGCAGAACCCGGGGGGCGAGGGGAGGCTACACCTTC.

The chain employs TRBV5-1 and TRBJ1-1, with 7 bases identical to TRBD1. CDR3 length equals 16 residues. The V and J ends lost 1 base and 14 bases, in that order; junction bases with no gene match: 20. CDR1 and CDR2 from the germline V gene are SGHRS and YFSETQ. As DNA, the CDR3 is TGCGCCAGCAGCTTGTGGAAACAGGGGCCCTCGCTGGCCTCCTTCTTT. This encodes CASSLWKQGPSLASFF.

This clone was counted between two and nine times. The rearrangement uses TRBV18 and TRBJ1-1; tentatively, D is TRBD1 (5 bases). The CDR3 runs 13 residues. CDR1 KGHSH and CDR2 LQKENI come from the germline V gene. V was shortened by 5 bases and J by 1 base, with 8 bases between the two germline ends. This CDR3 is CASSTTGNTEAFF. The CDR3 DNA reads as TGTGCCAGCTCAACCACAGGGAACACTGAAGCTTTCTTT.

The chain carries TRBV19 and TRBJ2-7, with TRBD2 matching over 15 bases. Germline V gives CDR1 LNHDA, CDR2 SQIVND (reference sequence). The V and J ends lost 4 bases and 0 bases, in that order; junction bases with no gene match: 10. The CDR3 has 19 residues. As DNA, the CDR3 is TGTGCCAGTAGTAATCTTGGACTAGCGGGGGGGAAAAGCTCCTACGAGCAGTACTTC. Amino acid sequence: CASSNLGLAGGKSSYEQYF.